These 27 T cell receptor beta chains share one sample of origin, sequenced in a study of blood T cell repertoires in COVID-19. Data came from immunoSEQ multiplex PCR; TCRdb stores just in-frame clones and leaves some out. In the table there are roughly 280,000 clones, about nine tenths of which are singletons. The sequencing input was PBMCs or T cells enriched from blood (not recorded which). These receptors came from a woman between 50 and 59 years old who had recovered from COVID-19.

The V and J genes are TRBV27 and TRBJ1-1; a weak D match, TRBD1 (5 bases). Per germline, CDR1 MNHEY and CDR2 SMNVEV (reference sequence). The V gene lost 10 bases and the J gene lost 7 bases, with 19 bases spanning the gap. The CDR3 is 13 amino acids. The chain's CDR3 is CAILGGPMGEAFF. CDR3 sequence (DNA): TGTGCCATCCTGGGGGGACCGATGGGTGAAGCTTTCTTT.

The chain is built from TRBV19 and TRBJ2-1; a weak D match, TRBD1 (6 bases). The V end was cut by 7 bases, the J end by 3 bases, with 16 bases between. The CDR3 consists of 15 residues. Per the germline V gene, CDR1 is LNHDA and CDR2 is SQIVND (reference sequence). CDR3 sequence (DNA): TGTGCCAGTAATCGGGTGGACAGAATCTACAATGAGCAGTTCTTC. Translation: CASNRVDRIYNEQFF.

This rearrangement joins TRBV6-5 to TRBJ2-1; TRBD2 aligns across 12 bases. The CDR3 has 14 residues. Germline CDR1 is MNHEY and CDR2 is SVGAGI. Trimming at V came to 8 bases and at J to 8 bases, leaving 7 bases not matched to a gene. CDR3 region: CASLGGLAGDEQFF. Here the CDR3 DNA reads TGTGCCAGCTTAGGGGGACTAGCGGGTGATGAGCAGTTCTTC.

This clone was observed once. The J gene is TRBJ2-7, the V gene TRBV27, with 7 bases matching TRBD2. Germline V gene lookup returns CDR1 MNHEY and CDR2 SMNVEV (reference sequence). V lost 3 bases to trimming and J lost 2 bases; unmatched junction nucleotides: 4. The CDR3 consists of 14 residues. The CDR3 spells CASSFEAGPYEQYF. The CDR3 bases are TGTGCCAGCAGTTTTGAAGCGGGACCCTACGAGCAGTACTTC.

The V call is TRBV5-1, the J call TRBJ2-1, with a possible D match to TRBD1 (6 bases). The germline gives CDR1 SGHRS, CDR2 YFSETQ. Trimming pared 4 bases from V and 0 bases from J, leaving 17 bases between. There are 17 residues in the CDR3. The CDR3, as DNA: TGCGCCAGCAGCCTGTTAATCTTAGGGGGCTCCTACAATGAGCAGTTCTTC. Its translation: CASSLLILGGSYNEQFF.

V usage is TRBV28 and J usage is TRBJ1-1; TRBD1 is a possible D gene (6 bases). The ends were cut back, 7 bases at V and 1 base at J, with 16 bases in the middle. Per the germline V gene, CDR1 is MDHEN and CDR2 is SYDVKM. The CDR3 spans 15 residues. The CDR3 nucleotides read TGTGCCAGCACCTTCCAGGGGTATGGGAACACTGAAGCTTTCTTT. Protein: CASTFQGYGNTEAFF.

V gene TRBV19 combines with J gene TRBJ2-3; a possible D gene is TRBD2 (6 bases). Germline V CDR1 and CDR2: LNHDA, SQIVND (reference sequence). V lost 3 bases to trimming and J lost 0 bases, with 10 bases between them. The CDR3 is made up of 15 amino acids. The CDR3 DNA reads TGTGCCAGTAGTATCTCTAGCGCTAGCACAGATACGCAGTATTTT. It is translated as CASSISSASTDTQYF.

In DNA form, the CDR3 reads TGTGCCACCAGCAGGACAACCTACGAGCAGTACTTC. Its translation: CATSRTTYEQYF. V and J are TRBV15 and TRBJ2-7, with D uncertain. Per germline, CDR1 LNHNV and CDR2 YYDKDF (reference sequence). This CDR3 is built from 12 residues. Trimming removed 3 bases from V and 2 bases from J, with 5 bases in between.

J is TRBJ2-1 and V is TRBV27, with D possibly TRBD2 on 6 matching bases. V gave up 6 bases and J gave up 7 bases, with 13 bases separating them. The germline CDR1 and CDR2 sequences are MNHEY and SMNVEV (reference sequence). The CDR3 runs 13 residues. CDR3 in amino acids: CASSPREENEQFF. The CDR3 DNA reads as TGTGCCAGCAGCCCGAGGGAGGAGAATGAGCAGTTCTTC.

CDR3: CASSGRGYEQYF. The CDR3 DNA reads TGTGCCAGCAGTGGCCGGGGCTACGAGCAGTACTTC. The gene calls are TRBV12-3 or TRBV12-4 and TRBJ2-7; D is perhaps TRBD2 (5 bases). The CDR3 loop spans 12 amino acids. V was shortened by 5 bases and J by 3 bases, with 8 bases between the two germline ends.

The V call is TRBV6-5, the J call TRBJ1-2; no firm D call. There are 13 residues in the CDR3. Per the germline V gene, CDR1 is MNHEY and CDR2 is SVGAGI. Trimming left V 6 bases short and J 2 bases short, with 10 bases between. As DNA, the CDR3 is TGTGCCAGCAGCGCAACAACAAACTATGGCTACACCTTC. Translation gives CASSATTNYGYTF.

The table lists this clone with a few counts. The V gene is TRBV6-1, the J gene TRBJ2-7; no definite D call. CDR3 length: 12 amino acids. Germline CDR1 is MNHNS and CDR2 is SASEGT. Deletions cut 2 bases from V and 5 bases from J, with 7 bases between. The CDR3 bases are TGTGCCAGCAGTGAACTACAGCACGAGCAGTACTTC. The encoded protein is CASSELQHEQYF.

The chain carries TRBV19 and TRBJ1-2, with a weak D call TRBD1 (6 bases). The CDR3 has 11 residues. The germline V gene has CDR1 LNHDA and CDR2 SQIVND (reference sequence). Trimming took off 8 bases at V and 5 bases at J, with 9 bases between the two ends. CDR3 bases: TGTGCCAGTCAGGACAGATATGGCTACACCTTC. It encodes CASQDRYGYTF.

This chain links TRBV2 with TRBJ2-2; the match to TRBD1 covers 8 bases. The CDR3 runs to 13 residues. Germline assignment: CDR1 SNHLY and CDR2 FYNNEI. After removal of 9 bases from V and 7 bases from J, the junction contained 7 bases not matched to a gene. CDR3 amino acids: CARTGDFGGELFF. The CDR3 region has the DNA TGTGCCAGGACAGGGGATTTTGGCGGGGAGCTGTTTTTT.

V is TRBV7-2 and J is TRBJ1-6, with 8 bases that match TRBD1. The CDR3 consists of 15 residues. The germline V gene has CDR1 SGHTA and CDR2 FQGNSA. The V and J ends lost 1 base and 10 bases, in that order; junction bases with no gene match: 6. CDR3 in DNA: TGTGCCAGCAGCTTAGGACGGACAGGGCTATCACCCCTCCACTTT. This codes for CASSLGRTGLSPLHF.

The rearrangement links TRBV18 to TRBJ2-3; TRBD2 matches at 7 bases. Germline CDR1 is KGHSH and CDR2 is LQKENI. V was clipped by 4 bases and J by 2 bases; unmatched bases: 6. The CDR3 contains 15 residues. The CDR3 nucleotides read TGTGCCAGCTCACTCTACGGGGGGAACACAGATACGCAGTATTTT. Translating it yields CASSLYGGNTDTQYF.

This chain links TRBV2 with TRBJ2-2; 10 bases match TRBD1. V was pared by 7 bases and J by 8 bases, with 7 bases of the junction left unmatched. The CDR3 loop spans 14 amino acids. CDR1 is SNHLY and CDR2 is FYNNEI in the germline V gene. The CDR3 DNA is TGTGCCAGCAACCTAAGACAGGGGGCGGGGGAGCTGTTTTTT. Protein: CASNLRQGAGELFF.

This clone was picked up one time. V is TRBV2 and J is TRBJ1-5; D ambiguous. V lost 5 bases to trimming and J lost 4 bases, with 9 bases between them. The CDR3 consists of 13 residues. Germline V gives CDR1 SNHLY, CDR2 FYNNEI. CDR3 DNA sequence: TGTGCCAGCAGTCAGGTCGAGAATCAGCCCCAGCATTTT. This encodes CASSQVENQPQHF.

CDR3 loop: CASSRGTVSYGYTF. CDR3 sequence (DNA): TGTGCCAGCAGCCGAGGGACAGTGAGCTATGGCTACACCTTC. The rearrangement links TRBV6-5 to TRBJ1-2, with 7 nucleotides matching TRBD1. Germline V CDR1 and CDR2: MNHEY, SVGAGI. The CDR3 is 14 residues long. Trimming cost V 6 bases and J 4 bases; bases outside gene matches: 8.

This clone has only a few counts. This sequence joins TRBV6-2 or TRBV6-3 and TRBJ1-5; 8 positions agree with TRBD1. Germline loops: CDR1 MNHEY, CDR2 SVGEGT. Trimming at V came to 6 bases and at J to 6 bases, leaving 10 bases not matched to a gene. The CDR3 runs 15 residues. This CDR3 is CASSPGQGVGQPQHF. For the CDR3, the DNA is TGTGCCAGCAGCCCAGGACAGGGCGTAGGTCAGCCCCAGCATTTT.

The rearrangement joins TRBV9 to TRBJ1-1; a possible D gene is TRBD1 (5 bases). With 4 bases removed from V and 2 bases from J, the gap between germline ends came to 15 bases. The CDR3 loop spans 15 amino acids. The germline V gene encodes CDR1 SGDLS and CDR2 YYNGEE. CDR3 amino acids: CASSIRSGINTEAFF. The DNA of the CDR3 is TGTGCCAGCAGCATAAGGTCAGGGATCAACACTGAAGCTTTCTTT.

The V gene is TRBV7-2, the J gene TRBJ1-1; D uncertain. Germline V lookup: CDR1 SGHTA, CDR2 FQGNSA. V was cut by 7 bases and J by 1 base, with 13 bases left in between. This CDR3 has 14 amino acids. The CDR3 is CASTLAPSNTEAFF. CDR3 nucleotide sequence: TGTGCCAGCACTTTAGCCCCCTCGAACACTGAAGCTTTCTTT.

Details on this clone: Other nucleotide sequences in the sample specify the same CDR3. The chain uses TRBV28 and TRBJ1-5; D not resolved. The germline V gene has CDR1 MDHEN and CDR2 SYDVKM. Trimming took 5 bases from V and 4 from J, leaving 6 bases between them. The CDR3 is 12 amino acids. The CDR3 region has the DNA TGTGCCAGCAGTCCGTCGAATCAGCCCCAGCATTTT. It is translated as CASSPSNQPQHF.

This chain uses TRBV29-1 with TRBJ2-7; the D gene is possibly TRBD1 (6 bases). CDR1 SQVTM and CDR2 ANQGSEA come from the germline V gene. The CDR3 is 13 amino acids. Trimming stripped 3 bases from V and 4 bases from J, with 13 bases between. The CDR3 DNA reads TGCAGCGTTGAGGACAGCATCCATTACGAGCAGTACTTC. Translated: CSVEDSIHYEQYF.

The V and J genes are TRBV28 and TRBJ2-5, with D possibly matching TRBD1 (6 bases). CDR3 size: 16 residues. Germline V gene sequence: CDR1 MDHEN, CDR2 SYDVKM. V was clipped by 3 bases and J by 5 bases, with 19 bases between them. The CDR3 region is CASSFLDRRNWETQYF. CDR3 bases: TGTGCCAGCAGTTTTCTGGACAGACGGAATTGGGAGACCCAGTACTTC.

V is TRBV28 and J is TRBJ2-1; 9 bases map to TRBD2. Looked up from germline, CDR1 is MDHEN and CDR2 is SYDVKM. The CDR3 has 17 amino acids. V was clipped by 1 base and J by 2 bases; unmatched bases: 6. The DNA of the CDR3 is TGTGCCAGCAGTTTATCGGGAATAGCGGGAGCCTACAATGAGCAGTTCTTC. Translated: CASSLSGIAGAYNEQFF.

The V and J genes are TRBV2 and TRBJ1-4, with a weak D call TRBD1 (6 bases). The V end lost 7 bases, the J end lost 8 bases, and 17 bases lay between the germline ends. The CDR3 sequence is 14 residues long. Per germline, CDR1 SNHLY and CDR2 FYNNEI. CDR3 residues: CASTVRGIGEKLFF. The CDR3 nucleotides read TGTGCCAGCACTGTTAGGGGGATTGGGGAAAAACTGTTTTTT.